This is a list of T cell receptor beta chains from one sample in a study of identical twins. In TCRdb, the 5' RACE reads were re-called with MiXCR into one record per CDR3 protein. The sample consists of approximately 470,000 distinct CDR3 sequences, about 14% of them appearing once. The same data also contributed to another study, on yellow fever vaccine responses in identical twins.

The sequenced sample consisted of CD4+ T cells sorted from blood. All receptors come from a woman between 18 and 29 years old in good health. CDR3s include the opening cysteine and the closing phenylalanine or tryptophan. The D gene is left open where the match is weak. Size tells how often a clone was seen (once, few, many) or the class of an expanded clone, and some rows leave it out.

J,size,V,D,DNA,CDR3
TRBJ1-2,NA,TRBV12-3/TRBV12-4,NA,TGTGCCAGCAGTTTGGTTGCGGTTACGATTGGCTACACCTTC,CASSLVAVTIGYTF
TRBJ2-7,few,TRBV12-3/TRBV12-4,NA,TGTGCCAGCAGTTATCGAGGGGATGGTTCCTACGAGCAGTACTTC,CASSYRGDGSYEQYF
TRBJ2-2,NA,TRBV18,NA,TGTGCCAGCTCACCATTAACGATTAACACCGGGGAGCTGTTTTTT,CASSPLTINTGELFF
TRBJ1-5,many,TRBV2,NA,TGTGCCAGCACAGGGACGAGCAATCAGCCCCAGCATTTT,CASTGTSNQPQHF
TRBJ2-3,NA,TRBV4-3,TRBD1,TGCGCCAGCAGCCCCGGGACAGGGGTTGGCACAGATACGCAGTATTTT,CASSPGTGVGTDTQYF
TRBJ2-3,many,TRBV7-9,TRBD2,TGTGCCAGCAGCTTCCAACCGGGACTACATCCAGATACGCAGTATTTT,CASSFQPGLHPDTQYF
TRBJ2-1,NA,TRBV20-1,NA,TGCAGTGCCGACAGGTGGGATGAGCAGTTCTTC,CSADRWDEQFF
TRBJ1-5,NA,TRBV6-2/TRBV6-3,TRBD1,TGTGCCAGCACCTTCGGGACAGTCGCTAGCAATCAGCCCCAGCATTTT,CASTFGTVASNQPQHF
TRBJ2-7,NA,TRBV6-2/TRBV6-3,NA,TGTGCCAGCAATACAGGGAGTTCGGTTTACGAGCAGTACTTC,CASNTGSSVYEQYF
TRBJ2-7,many,TRBV11-2,NA,TGTGCCAGCAGCAATGTCCGGGACAAACCCTACGAGCAGTACTTC,CASSNVRDKPYEQYF
TRBJ2-3,NA,TRBV29-1,NA,TGCAGCGTTGAAGATCCCCTTGGACTAAGAGATACGCAGTATTTT,CSVEDPLGLRDTQYF
TRBJ2-7,NA,TRBV2,NA,TGTGCCAGCGGGAAATCAACATACAGCCTAAACGAGCAGTACTTC,CASGKSTYSLNEQYF
TRBJ1-2,NA,TRBV24-1,NA,TGTGCCACCAGCTTCTCTCTGTTCTCCTATGGCTACACCTTC,CATSFSLFSYGYTF
TRBJ1-1,few,TRBV20-1,NA,TGCAGTGCTAGACCGCTAGGTGTGGACACTGAAGCTTTCTTT,CSARPLGVDTEAFF
TRBJ2-3,few,TRBV9,NA,TGTGCCAGCAGCCCGGACTTTTCAGGGGCCCCTGGGGCGCAGTATTTT,CASSPDFSGAPGAQYF
TRBJ2-3,NA,TRBV20-1,NA,TGCAGTGCTAGAGTCTGGCAGGGGCCTAATACGCAGTATTTT,CSARVWQGPNTQYF
TRBJ2-7,few,TRBV20-1,NA,TGCAGTGCTAGCCCTGTAGTTGGGCTGTACGAGCAGTACTTC,CSASPVVGLYEQYF
TRBJ1-5,few,TRBV7-9,TRBD1,TGTGCCAGCAGCTTAGGGGACAGGGGGCAACAGCCCCAGCATTTT,CASSLGDRGQQPQHF
TRBJ2-3,NA,TRBV12-3/TRBV12-4,NA,TGTGCCAGCAGTGGGGACCACACAGATACGCAGTATTTT,CASSGDHTDTQYF
TRBJ2-5,NA,TRBV3-1,TRBD1,TGTGCCAGCAGCCAGGGAGACAGGGTGTGGGAGACCCAGTACTTC,CASSQGDRVWETQYF
TRBJ2-3,NA,TRBV28,NA,TGTGCCAGCACTGAGCCGGCCCTTGGTACAGATACGCAGTATTTT,CASTEPALGTDTQYF
TRBJ2-7,few,TRBV29-1,TRBD2,TGCAGCGTTGTAATCCGCGGGAGCAACTCCTACGAGCAGTACTTC,CSVVIRGSNSYEQYF
TRBJ2-2,NA,TRBV6-5,NA,TGTGCCAGCAGTTACTTTCGGGGTGACACCGGGGAGCTGTTTTTT,CASSYFRGDTGELFF
TRBJ2-7,many,TRBV12-3/TRBV12-4,NA,TGTGCCAGCAGTTTGGGTACCCCCTCCTACGAGCAGTACTTC,CASSLGTPSYEQYF
TRBJ2-5,NA,TRBV5-1,NA,TGCGCCAGCAGCCCTCATGGGCCGCAAGAGACCCAGTACTTC,CASSPHGPQETQYF
TRBJ2-1,few,TRBV5-4,TRBD2,TGTGCCAGCAGCCTTGGAGGGTTCGGGGGGGACAATGAGCAGTTCTTC,CASSLGGFGGDNEQFF
TRBJ1-5,few,TRBV11-3,NA,TGTGCCAGCAGCTTAGCCAGACGCAATCAGCCCCAGCATTTT,CASSLARRNQPQHF
TRBJ2-3,few,TRBV20-1,TRBD1,TGCAGTGCTAGAGATCGTTTGGGACAGAGGCTAGATACGCAGTATTTT,CSARDRLGQRLDTQYF
TRBJ2-7,NA,TRBV20-1,NA,TGCAGTGCCTTTGCCGGGGGTTCCGAGCAGTACTTC,CSAFAGGSEQYF
TRBJ1-6,NA,TRBV20-1,NA,TGCAGTGCTAGAGATCGTGCCAGCGGAAGCTCCTATAATTCACCCCTCCACTTT,CSARDRASGSSYNSPLHF
TRBJ2-7,NA,TRBV2,TRBD1,TGTGCCAGCAGTGAACAGGGACAGGGAATTTACGAGCAGTACTTC,CASSEQGQGIYEQYF
TRBJ2-2,NA,TRBV6-2/TRBV6-3,NA,TGTGCCAGCACCAAACAAATAAGACAGGCAAACCAAAAGAACACCGGGGAGCTGTTTTTT,CASTKQIRQANQKNTGELFF
TRBJ2-3,few,TRBV5-1,NA,TGCGCCAGCAGCAGAGGGGGGGGCACAGATACGCAGTATTTT,CASSRGGGTDTQYF
TRBJ2-7,NA,TRBV5-1,TRBD1,TGCGCCAGCAGTTCCCGACAGGGTTTTGACGAGCAGTACTTC,CASSSRQGFDEQYF
TRBJ2-3,NA,TRBV6-2/TRBV6-3,TRBD1,TGTGCCAGCCAAGGACAGGACACTGTCACAGATACGCAGTATTTT,CASQGQDTVTDTQYF
TRBJ2-7,few,TRBV7-8,NA,TGTGCCAGCAGCTTAGCTCCAGCGGAGAGCTCCTACGAGCAGTACTTC,CASSLAPAESSYEQYF
TRBJ2-3,many,TRBV25-1,NA,TGTGCCAGCAGTGTAATAACGGGAGGCACAGATACGCAGTATTTT,CASSVITGGTDTQYF
TRBJ1-6,NA,TRBV20-1,NA,TGCAGTGCGGTATCTCAGGGGAATTCACCCCTCCACTTT,CSAVSQGNSPLHF
TRBJ2-3,NA,TRBV15,TRBD2,TGTGCCACCGGCAGGGGTCTAGCGGGGGACACCTACGTCACAGATACGCAGTATTTT,CATGRGLAGDTYVTDTQYF
TRBJ2-1,many,TRBV29-1,NA,TGCAGCGTTGTATTTGCCCGAAATGAGCAGTTCTTC,CSVVFARNEQFF
TRBJ2-1,NA,TRBV20-1,TRBD2,TGCAGTGCTAGATTCGCGGGAGTCGACAATGAGCAGTTCTTC,CSARFAGVDNEQFF
TRBJ2-5,NA,TRBV7-2,NA,TGTGCCAGCAGCCGGACACCGCAAGAGACCCAGTACTTC,CASSRTPQETQYF
TRBJ1-5,few,TRBV19,NA,TGTGCCAGTAGTAAGGGGGTCACCCACGGGCAGCCCCAGCATTTT,CASSKGVTHGQPQHF
TRBJ2-3,NA,TRBV14,NA,TGTGCCAGCAGCCAAGGGTACGGAAGCACAGATACGCAGTATTTT,CASSQGYGSTDTQYF
TRBJ2-5,NA,TRBV9,NA,TGTGCCAGCAGCGTAGAGGCTGGACAAGAGACCCAGTACTTC,CASSVEAGQETQYF
TRBJ2-5,NA,TRBV4-3,NA,TGCGCCAGCAGCCAAGAAGCTAGTGGGGGGCTCGGAGAGACCCAGTACTTC,CASSQEASGGLGETQYF
TRBJ1-4,few,TRBV5-6,TRBD1,TGTGCCAGCAGCGGGGACAGTAGTTTTAATGAAAAACTGTTTTTT,CASSGDSSFNEKLFF
TRBJ2-3,few,TRBV24-1,NA,TGTGCCACCAGTGATTTGCAAGGCGGATCCTCCCCAGATACGCAGTATTTT,CATSDLQGGSSPDTQYF
TRBJ2-1,NA,TRBV6-2/TRBV6-3,TRBD2,TGTGCCAGCAGAGGGACTAGCGAGTACAATGAGCAGTTCTTC,CASRGTSEYNEQFF
TRBJ2-4,NA,TRBV6-5,NA,TGTGCCAGCAGTTACTCGAGAGAGCTAGCCAAAAACATTCAGTACTTC,CASSYSRELAKNIQYF
TRBJ2-7,NA,TRBV19,TRBD1,TGTGCCAGTAATCCAGGACAGGGGGGCGAGCAGTACTTC,CASNPGQGGEQYF
TRBJ1-2,NA,TRBV28,NA,TGTGCCAGCAGTGGGACCGGGACGGGGACCACCACTAACTATGGCTACACCTTC,CASSGTGTGTTTNYGYTF
TRBJ2-6,few,TRBV24-1,NA,TGTGCCACCAGTGATCAAAGACCGGGGCCCCCGAGCTCTGGGGCCAACGTCCTGACTTTC,CATSDQRPGPPSSGANVLTF
TRBJ2-4,NA,TRBV3-1,TRBD2,TGTGCCAGCAGCCAAGGGATTAGCGGGGTTAAAAACATTCAGTACTTC,CASSQGISGVKNIQYF
TRBJ2-1,NA,TRBV10-3,TRBD1,TGTGCCATCAAGAGCCCACAGGGGGTTTCCTACAATGAGCAGTTCTTC,CAIKSPQGVSYNEQFF
TRBJ2-3,few,TRBV11-2,TRBD2,TGTGCCAGCAGTCGGCGGGGCGATAGCGGGGGGGCAACAGATACGCAGTATTTT,CASSRRGDSGGATDTQYF
TRBJ2-3,NA,TRBV6-1,TRBD2,TGTGCCAGCAGAATCACCGGGACTAGCGGGAGATCAGATACGCAGTATTTT,CASRITGTSGRSDTQYF
TRBJ2-5,NA,TRBV20-1,NA,TGCAGTGCCGTCGTCGGAACGGGAGAGACCCAGTACTTC,CSAVVGTGETQYF
TRBJ2-1,NA,TRBV12-3/TRBV12-4,TRBD1,TGTGCCAGCAGTTTAGGGACAGGGGGCTTAATCTTC,CASSLGTGGLIF
TRBJ2-2,few,TRBV6-2/TRBV6-3,TRBD2,TGTGCCAGCAGTTACCCAGTAAGCGGGAGGATTAACGGGGAGCTGTTTTTT,CASSYPVSGRINGELFF